Each of the 25 T cell receptor beta chains below was sequenced from the same sample in a study of vaccination and CD4 T cells after COVID-19. With the Oncomine TCR Beta short-read assay, DNA from cultured CD4+ T cells was sequenced. TCRdb reanalysed the PCR reads using MiXCR and keeps one entry per CDR3 protein. The table shows 20,000 to 25,000 distinct CDR3 sequences, with about 40% occurring only once. Which antigens these TCRs recognize remains unknown. Time point given: late sampling 161 to 241 days after vaccination in a few convalescent patients. Treatment here: approximately 9-day PBMC culture with coronavirus spike peptide pools or control peptides (ViraFEST assay). The source was CD4+ T cells from blood, cultured in vitro, collected about 7 months after SARS-CoV-2 vaccination. Receptors were obtained from a human donor who had recovered from COVID-19.

The genes are TRBV5-4 and TRBJ2-5; 12 bases line up with TRBD2. Germline CDR1 reads SGHNT; CDR2 reads YYREEE (reference sequence). This CDR3 is built from 15 residues. J lost 1 base, V lost 4 bases, and 2 bases had no gene match. CDR3 DNA: TGTGCCAGCAGCCGGACTAGCGGGACCCAAGAGACCCAGTACTTC. This sequence encodes CASSRTSGTQETQYF.

The chain employs TRBV6-1 and TRBJ2-3, with D unresolved. Per germline, CDR1 MNHNS and CDR2 SASEGT. With 7 bases removed from V and 1 base from J, the gap between germline ends came to 6 bases. CDR3 length: 12 amino acids. CDR3 DNA: TGTGCCAGCACTACAGGCACAGATACGCAGTATTTT. It yields the protein CASTTGTDTQYF.

The J gene is TRBJ1-5, the V gene TRBV27; D is possibly TRBD1 (5 bases). Germline V gene sequence: CDR1 MNHEY, CDR2 SMNVEV (reference sequence). Deletions cut 4 bases from V and 0 bases from J, with 16 bases between. This CDR3 is built from 17 residues. This CDR3 reads CASSSVTGVLSNQPQHF. Here the CDR3 DNA reads TGTGCCAGCAGTTCAGTCACAGGAGTACTTAGCAATCAGCCCCAGCATTTT.

This clonotype was picked up one time. The chain uses TRBV7-9 and TRBJ2-7; D might be TRBD2 (6 bases). The germline V gene encodes CDR1 SEHNR and CDR2 FQNEAQ (reference sequence). This CDR3 has 15 amino acids. V lost 1 base to trimming and J lost 0 bases, with 10 bases between them. The CDR3 DNA reads TGTGCCAGCAGCTTAGGCAATAGCGGCTCCTACGAGCAGTACTTC. Translating gives CASSLGNSGSYEQYF.

By share of the sample, this clonotype is medium-sized. The J gene is TRBJ1-2, the V gene TRBV20-1; TRBD1 might be the D (6 bases). The length of the CDR3 is 13 residues. Trimming removed 6 bases from V and 5 bases from J, with 16 bases in between. Germline V gene data show CDR1 as DFQATT and CDR2 as SNEGSKA (reference sequence). The CDR3 here is CSALDRPPYGYTF. The CDR3 DNA is TGCAGTGCGTTAGACAGGCCTCCTTATGGCTACACCTTC.

The chain combines TRBV28 with TRBJ2-1; TRBD2 is a possible D gene (6 bases). V was shortened by 6 bases and J by 2 bases, with 11 bases between the two germline ends. Germline CDR1 is MDHEN and CDR2 is SYDVKM. The CDR3 consists of 14 residues. The CDR3 is CASRGLIAYNEQFF. DNA of the CDR3: TGTGCCAGCAGAGGACTAATCGCCTACAATGAGCAGTTCTTC.

The rearrangement links TRBV7-3 to TRBJ2-1; 12 nucleotides match TRBD2. With V trimmed by 4 bases and J by 4 bases, 2 bases remained unmatched. CDR3 length equals 15 residues. In germline, CDR1 is SGHTA, CDR2 FQGTGA. The CDR3 coding sequence is TGTGCCAGCAGCTCAACTAGCGGGAGGTACAATGAGCAGTTCTTC. Residues: CASSSTSGRYNEQFF.

This clonotype was seen more than once but under ten times. The chain is built from TRBV28 and TRBJ1-1; D remains ambiguous. The V end was cut by 9 bases, the J end by 1 base, with 15 bases between. The germline V gene encodes CDR1 MDHEN and CDR2 SYDVKM. This CDR3 has 14 amino acids. The CDR3 DNA follows: TGTGCCAGTTTCAGCCCTGGACGGAACACTGAAGCTTTCTTT. Protein: CASFSPGRNTEAFF.

This chain uses TRBV7-7 with TRBJ2-7; possible D gene TRBD1, 6 bases. The CDR3 has 17 residues. The germline CDR1 and CDR2 sequences are SSHAT and FNYEAQ (reference sequence). V lost 5 bases, J lost 0 bases, and 20 bases lay in between. DNA of the CDR3: TGTGCCAGCAGCGGACAAAAGGACAGTTCCTTCTCCTACGAGCAGTACTTC. Encoded protein: CASSGQKDSSFSYEQYF.

The chain links TRBV20-1 to TRBJ2-1; tentative D call: TRBD1 (6 bases). Germline CDR1 is DFQATT and CDR2 is SNEGSKA (reference sequence). The CDR3 is 14 amino acids. V was cut by 5 bases and J by 4 bases, with 15 bases left in between. The CDR3 bases are TGCAGTGCTGGGGGCGGGTCGGGATACAATGAGCAGTTCTTC. Amino acid sequence: CSAGGGSGYNEQFF.

V gene TRBV10-1 combines with J gene TRBJ2-1, with 9 bases lining up with TRBD2. The V gene's germline CDR1 is WNHNN and CDR2 SYGVQD (reference sequence). The CDR3 spans 17 residues. V lost 6 bases and J lost 0; bases outside the gene matches: 9. CDR3 loop: CASRPQREASSYNEQFF. The DNA of the CDR3 is TGCGCCAGCAGGCCCCAGCGGGAGGCGAGCTCCTACAATGAGCAGTTCTTC.

Only a few counts were recorded for this clonotype. CDR3 in DNA: TGTGCCAGCACTTCCGGGACAGGGGGATACAATGAGCAGTTCTTC. The encoded protein is CASTSGTGGYNEQFF. The V call is TRBV2, the J call TRBJ2-1, with 11 bases fitting TRBD1. The V gene end was trimmed by 7 bases and the J gene end by 4 bases; junction bases not matched to a gene: 6. The length of the CDR3 is 15 residues. Germline V gives CDR1 SNHLY, CDR2 FYNNEI.

This chain joins TRBV20-1 and TRBJ1-2; 10 bases fit TRBD1. The CDR3 runs 13 residues. Trimming cost V 6 bases and J 4 bases; bases outside gene matches: 5. From germline, CDR1 is DFQATT and CDR2 SNEGSKA (reference sequence). CDR3 sequence (DNA): TGCAGTGCACCTAGACAGGGGGCCTATGGCTACACCTTC. Its translation is CSAPRQGAYGYTF.

This clonotype was counted only a few times. The chain has TRBV6-5 and TRBJ2-3; D perhaps matches TRBD2 (5 bases). V was pared by 4 bases and J by 1 base, with 18 bases between. The germline gives CDR1 MNHEY, CDR2 SVGAGI. CDR3 length: 17 amino acids. This chain's CDR3 is CASSSSGGPWGTDTQYF. CDR3 nucleotides: TGTGCCAGCAGTTCGTCAGGAGGCCCCTGGGGCACAGATACGCAGTATTTT.

The chain uses TRBV28 and TRBJ2-2; maybe TRBD1 (6 bases). V gave up 3 bases and J gave up 3 bases, with 11 bases separating them. Per the germline V gene, CDR1 is MDHEN and CDR2 is SYDVKM. The CDR3 loop spans 15 amino acids. The CDR3 sequence: CASSLARGYTGELFF. In nucleotides, the CDR3 is TGTGCCAGCAGTTTGGCTAGGGGGTACACCGGGGAGCTGTTTTTT. The full variable domain, completed using reference TRBV28 and TRBJ2-2, is DVKVTQSSRYLVKRTGEKVFLECVQDMDHENMFWYRQDPGLGLRLIYFSYDVKMKEKGDIPEGYSVSREKKERFSLILESASTNQTSMYLCASSLARGYTGELFFGEGSRLTVL.

This clonotype came up a few times. V and J are TRBV4-1 and TRBJ2-7, with D perhaps TRBD2 (6 bases). Germline CDR1 reads MGHRA; CDR2 reads YSYEKL. The V end lost 3 bases, the J end lost 1 base, and 16 bases lay between the germline ends. The CDR3 totals 16 residues. The CDR3 is CASSQPRDFLSYEQYF. The DNA of the CDR3 is TGCGCCAGCAGCCAGCCTCGGGACTTCCTATCCTACGAGCAGTACTTC.

This rearrangement joins TRBV20-1 to TRBJ2-1; possibly TRBD2 for D (6 bases). The CDR3 length is 13 residues. Trimming pared 5 bases from V and 7 bases from J, leaving 15 bases between. Germline V CDR1 and CDR2: DFQATT, SNEGSKA (reference sequence). As DNA, the CDR3 is TGCAGTGCTTCCGGGGCGGGAATAAATGAGCAGTTCTTC. This encodes CSASGAGINEQFF.

The chain carries TRBV6-1 and TRBJ2-5, with a tentative D call TRBD1 (5 bases). The germline V gene encodes CDR1 MNHNS and CDR2 SASEGT. This CDR3 contains 15 residues. Trimming removed 4 bases from V and 5 bases from J, with 17 bases in between. This CDR3 is CASSAQIRVWETQYF. DNA of the CDR3: TGTGCCAGCAGTGCGCAAATCAGGGTGTGGGAGACCCAGTACTTC.

The J gene is TRBJ2-5, the V gene TRBV7-3; perhaps TRBD2 as D (6 bases). Germline CDR1 reads SGHTA; CDR2 reads FQGTGA. Trimming removed 0 bases at V and 5 bases at J, with 16 bases between. This CDR3 spans 16 amino acids. The CDR3 nucleotides read TGTGCCAGCAGCTTAACCGGAGGGGTTTTGGGGGAGACCCAGTACTTC. This sequence encodes CASSLTGGVLGETQYF.

The chain uses TRBV7-3 and TRBJ2-1; the match to TRBD2 covers 14 bases. Germline V CDR1 and CDR2: SGHTA, FQGTGA. The length of the CDR3 is 16 residues. The V gene end was trimmed by 4 bases and the J gene end by 4 bases; junction bases not matched to a gene: 3. CDR3 protein: CASSSRTSGRYNEQFF. The CDR3 nucleotides are TGTGCCAGCAGCTCCCGGACTAGCGGGAGGTACAATGAGCAGTTCTTC.

The sample holds a few counts of this clonotype. This chain connects TRBV10-2 to TRBJ2-3, with 7 bases matching TRBD2. Germline V gene data show CDR1 as WSHSY and CDR2 as SAAADI. The CDR3 is 17 residues long. V lost 2 bases and J lost 3; bases outside the gene matches: 11. For the CDR3, the DNA is TGCGCCAGCAGTGAGCCAGTAGCGGGCGCAAGGACAGATACGCAGTATTTT. Protein: CASSEPVAGARTDTQYF.

V and J are TRBV7-2 and TRBJ2-7; TRBD1 or TRBD2 may be the D gene (5 bases each). Trimming removed 5 bases from V and 9 bases from J, with 20 bases in between. CDR1 and CDR2 from the germline V gene are SGHTA and FQGNSA. The CDR3 length is 14 residues. CDR3: CASSPRDQAPGQYF. The CDR3 coding sequence is TGTGCCAGCAGCCCCCGGGACCAGGCTCCGGGGCAGTACTTC.

This sequence joins TRBV6-5 and TRBJ1-3; the D gene is possibly TRBD1 (5 bases). The CDR3 is 15 residues long. V was trimmed by 2 bases and J by 3 bases, leaving 11 bases between them. Germline V lookup: CDR1 MNHEY, CDR2 SVGAGI. CDR3 DNA sequence: TGTGCCAGCAGTTACCCCGGGACGGGTGGAAACACCATATATTTT. Protein: CASSYPGTGGNTIYF.

Only a few counts were recorded for this clonotype. The gene calls are TRBV7-2 and TRBJ2-5, with D possibly matching TRBD2 (5 bases). In germline, CDR1 is SGHTA, CDR2 FQGNSA. The CDR3 is 12 amino acids. V shed 1 base and J shed 6 bases, with 6 bases lying between them. The CDR3 DNA sequence: TGTGCCAGCAGCTTAGGCGGGCAGACCCAGTACTTC. Its translation is CASSLGGQTQYF.

This clonotype was seen just once. Sequence at one end of the junction differs from germline and may be a read error. V gene TRBV20-1 combines with J gene TRBJ1-2; D unclear. Germline lookup yields CDR1 DFQATT and CDR2 SNEGSKA (reference sequence). There are 14 residues in the CDR3. CDR3 region: CSASSATTNYSYTF. In nucleotides, the CDR3 is TGCAGTGCTAGTTCGGCCACAACTAACTATAGCTACACCTTC.